The 3 T cell receptor beta chains reported below all come from one sample, sequenced in a study of HIV-infected patients and healthy controls. Reverse transcription used 450 to 500 ng RNA and constant-region primers for alpha and beta. Each of the alpha and beta chains got its own library through chain-specific third strand synthesis with indices. TCRdb re-called the 5' RACE reads with MiXCR, one entry per CDR3 protein. The sample holds thousands of distinct CDR3 sequences, roughly 7% seen once. Antiretroviral therapy had run roughly three months, about 14 weeks, before follow-up blood collection. The repertoire came from unfractionated whole blood and reflected all unsorted peripheral T cells. The sequences come from blood, collected during antiretroviral therapy. These receptors all come from an adult with HIV infection.

This clonotype was counted ten times or more. The chain links TRBV29-1 to TRBJ2-3, with D possibly being TRBD2 (5 bases). CDR3 length: 14 residues. Per germline, CDR1 SQVTM and CDR2 ANQGSEA. V gave up 3 bases and J gave up 5 bases, with 15 bases separating them. The chain's CDR3 is CSVEGRLGVDTQYF. CDR3 bases: TGCAGCGTTGAGGGCAGGCTCGGGGTAGATACGCAGTATTTT.

This clonotype was observed at least ten times. The chain's CDR3 is CASSDYEGAEAFF. Here the CDR3 DNA reads TGCGCCAGCAGCGACTATGAGGGCGCTGAAGCTTTCTTT. V gene TRBV10-2 combines with J gene TRBJ1-1; no reliable D call. This CDR3 is built from 13 residues. The V end lost 6 bases, the J end lost 6 bases, and 14 bases lay between the germline ends. Germline values: CDR1 WSHSY, CDR2 SAAADI.

In this sample, this clonotype turned up many times. V usage is TRBV4-1 and J usage is TRBJ2-7; 8 positions agree with TRBD1. J gave up 3 bases and V 4 bases, and 8 bases lay outside the gene matches. This CDR3 has 15 amino acids. CDR1 and CDR2 from the germline V gene are MGHRA and YSYEKL. The CDR3 protein is CASSPGQVGIYEQYF. DNA of the CDR3: TGCGCCAGCAGCCCGGGACAGGTGGGGATCTACGAGCAGTACTTC.